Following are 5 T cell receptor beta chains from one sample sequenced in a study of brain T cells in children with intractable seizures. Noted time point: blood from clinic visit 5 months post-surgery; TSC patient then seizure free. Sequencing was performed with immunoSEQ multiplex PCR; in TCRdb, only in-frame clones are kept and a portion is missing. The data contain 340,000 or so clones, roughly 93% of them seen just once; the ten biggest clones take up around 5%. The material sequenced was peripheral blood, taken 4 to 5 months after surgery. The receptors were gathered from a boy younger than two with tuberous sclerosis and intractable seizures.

This chain's CDR3 is CASSSRDRKTNSPLHF. Here the CDR3 DNA reads TGCGCCAGCAGCTCTCGGGACAGGAAGACGAATTCACCCCTCCACTTT. The chain joins TRBV5-1 to TRBJ1-6; 8 bases match TRBD1. Germline assignment: CDR1 SGHRS and CDR2 YFSETQ. V shed 3 bases and J 7 bases; nucleotides not matched to a gene: 9. The CDR3 is made up of 16 amino acids. The whole variable domain, remainder taken from reference TRBV5-1 and TRBJ1-6, is KAGVTQTPRYLIKTRGQQVTLSCSPISGHRSVSWYQQTPGQGLQFLFEYFSETQRNKGNFPGRFSGRQFSNSRSEMNVSTLELGDSALYLCASSSRDRKTNSPLHFGNGTRLTVT.

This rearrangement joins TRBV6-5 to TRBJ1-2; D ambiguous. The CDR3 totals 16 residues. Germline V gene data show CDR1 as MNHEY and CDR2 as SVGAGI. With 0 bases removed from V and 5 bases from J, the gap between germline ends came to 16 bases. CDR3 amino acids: CASSYSTGSRVYGYTF. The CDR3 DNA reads TGTGCCAGCAGTTACTCGACGGGTAGCCGCGTATATGGCTACACCTTC.

CDR3 sequence reads: CASSSGGTTEAFF. The CDR3 DNA reads TGTGCCAGCAGTTCAGGGGGGACCACTGAAGCTTTCTTT. The chain has TRBV12-3 or TRBV12-4 and TRBJ1-1; 7 bases line up with TRBD1. The J segment lost 4 bases and the V segment lost 4 bases, leaving 3 bases of the junction unmatched. There are 13 residues in the CDR3.

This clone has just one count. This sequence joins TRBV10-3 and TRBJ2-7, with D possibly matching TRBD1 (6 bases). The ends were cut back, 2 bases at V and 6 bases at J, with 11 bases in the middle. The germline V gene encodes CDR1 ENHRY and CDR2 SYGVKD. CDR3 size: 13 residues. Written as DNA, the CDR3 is TGTGCCATCAGTGAGACAGGGTCCCCCGAGCAGTACTTC. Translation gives CAISETGSPEQYF.

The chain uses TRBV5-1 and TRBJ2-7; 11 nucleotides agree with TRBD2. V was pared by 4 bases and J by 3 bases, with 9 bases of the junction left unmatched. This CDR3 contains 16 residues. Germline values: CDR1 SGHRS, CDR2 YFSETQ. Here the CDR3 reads CASSLRDSGGDYEQYF. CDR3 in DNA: TGCGCCAGCAGCCTCCGCGATAGCGGGGGGGACTACGAGCAGTACTTC.